The 14 T cell receptor beta chains below all came from one sample that was sequenced in a study of blood T cells in healthy people across ages. A second PCR, run for 7 to 11 cycles, used a sample-barcoded 5' primer plus a J-beta primer mix. Using its own MiXCR run on the 5' RACE reads, TCRdb lists one record per CDR3 protein. The sample includes fewer than 950,000 distinct CDR3 sequences, about 36% of them seen just once. Sequencing used blood. The receptors were sampled from a young man in good health.

The J gene is TRBJ1-2, the V gene TRBV5-1; D remains unclear. There are 14 residues in the CDR3. In germline, CDR1 is SGHRS, CDR2 YFSETQ. V was shortened by 0 bases and J by 0 bases, with 6 bases between the two germline ends. The CDR3 coding sequence is TGCGCCAGCAGCTTGGTTGTTTCTAACTATGGCTACACCTTC. Translated: CASSLVVSNYGYTF. The variable domain in full, with the rest retrieved from reference TRBV5-1 and TRBJ1-2, is KAGVTQTPRYLIKTRGQQVTLSCSPISGHRSVSWYQQTPGQGLQFLFEYFSETQRNKGNFPGRFSGRQFSNSRSEMNVSTLELGDSALYLCASSLVVSNYGYTFGSGTRLTVV.

The V gene is TRBV20-1, the J gene TRBJ2-3, with TRBD2 identical over 11 bases. In germline, CDR1 is DFQATT, CDR2 SNEGSKA (reference sequence). The CDR3 is 16 amino acids. V lost 6 bases, J lost 8 bases, and 16 bases stayed unmatched. This chain's CDR3 is CSAETSGVRGRGTQYF. The CDR3 nucleotides are TGCAGTGCGGAGACTAGCGGGGTACGCGGGCGGGGTACGCAGTATTTT.

The rearrangement joins TRBV5-6 to TRBJ1-1; D remains unclear. Trimming removed 4 bases at V and 7 bases at J, with 14 bases between. Per germline, CDR1 SGHDT and CDR2 YYEEEE. The CDR3 runs to 13 residues. CDR3 nucleotide sequence: TGTGCCAGCAGCAGCGGAGGGCTCGGTGAAGCTTTCTTT. Protein sequence: CASSSGGLGEAFF.

This clonotype came up a few times. The V gene is TRBV20-1, the J gene TRBJ2-5; 15 nucleotides agree with TRBD2. V lost 6 bases, J lost 4 bases, and 9 bases stayed unmatched. The CDR3 is made up of 16 amino acids. Germline CDR1 is DFQATT and CDR2 is SNEGSKA (reference sequence). CDR3 sequence: CSAPRTSGGAGETQYF. CDR3 sequence (DNA): TGCAGTGCCCCAAGGACTAGCGGGGGGGCCGGAGAGACCCAGTACTTC.

The chain recombines TRBV29-1 with TRBJ1-2; no definite D call. V was shortened by 7 bases and J by 8 bases, with 17 bases between the two germline ends. CDR3 size: 12 residues. CDR1 is SQVTM and CDR2 is ANQGSEA in the germline V gene. Here the CDR3 DNA reads TGCAGCGCCGCAGATGGAGGGAACGGCTACACCTTC. This translates into CSAADGGNGYTF.

For this clonotype: Since a much larger clone is just one base distant, this may be a read error. The genes are TRBV6-5 and TRBJ2-3, with D maybe TRBD1 (6 bases). This CDR3 is built from 14 residues. Germline V lookup: CDR1 MNHEY, CDR2 SVGAGI. V shed 6 bases and J shed 1 base, with 11 bases lying between them. CDR3 bases: TGTGCCAGCAGCCGACGGACAGGCACAGATACGCAGTATTTT. It specifies CASSRRTGTDTQYF.

V and J are TRBV28 and TRBJ1-2; no clear D gene. Germline lookup yields CDR1 MDHEN and CDR2 SYDVKM. The CDR3 has 13 residues. V shed 6 bases and J shed 0 bases, with 8 bases lying between them. CDR3 nucleotide sequence: TGTGCCAGCAGAGACGGAACTAACTATGGCTACACCTTC. This sequence encodes CASRDGTNYGYTF.

This clonotype was recorded only once. The chain carries TRBV6-5 and TRBJ2-1; no clear D gene. Germline CDR1 is MNHEY and CDR2 is SVGAGI. This CDR3 comprises 14 residues. V dropped 4 bases and J dropped 7 bases, with 14 bases sitting between them. The CDR3 DNA is TGTGCCAGCAGTTGGCTAGGAAAGAAGAATGAGCAGTTCTTC. Its protein is CASSWLGKKNEQFF.

The V gene is TRBV7-2, the J gene TRBJ2-3, with 7 bases identical to TRBD2. J was trimmed by 2 bases and V by 4 bases; bases with no gene match: 6. The germline V gene encodes CDR1 SGHTA and CDR2 FQGNSA. The CDR3 has 15 amino acids. CDR3: CASSSSRGFTDTQYF. CDR3 bases: TGTGCCAGCAGCTCCTCGCGGGGGTTCACAGATACGCAGTATTTT.

The rearrangement uses TRBV29-1 and TRBJ2-2; the D is unclear. Trimming took 7 bases from V and 6 from J, leaving 9 bases between them. The CDR3 has 11 amino acids. Germline-derived CDR1 and CDR2 are SQVTM and ANQGSEA. CDR3 nucleotides: TGCAGCGCGCGAGAGGCCGGGGAGCTGTTTTTT. Its protein product is CSAREAGELFF.

The chain links TRBV25-1 to TRBJ1-2; no clear D gene. The CDR3 totals 14 residues. Deletions cut 3 bases from V and 5 bases from J, with 13 bases between. Germline-derived CDR1 and CDR2 are MGHDK and SYGVNS. The CDR3 nucleotides are TGTGCCAGCAGTGATCGGGTAACGGGGTATGGCTACACCTTC. Its protein is CASSDRVTGYGYTF.

The J gene is TRBJ2-7, the V gene TRBV2; D remains unclear. The V gene lost 5 bases and the J gene lost 2 bases, with 7 bases spanning the gap. There are 12 residues in the CDR3. Germline V gives CDR1 SNHLY, CDR2 FYNNEI. The CDR3: CASSNTPYEQYF. The CDR3 DNA follows: TGTGCCAGCAGTAATACACCCTACGAGCAGTACTTC.

This clonotype was found a few times. The chain combines TRBV6-5 with TRBJ2-1, with 7 bases aligning to TRBD1. Germline V gives CDR1 MNHEY, CDR2 SVGAGI. V shed 5 bases, J shed 0 bases, and the junction held 7 bases outside the gene matches. The CDR3 covers 16 residues. The CDR3 DNA sequence: TGTGCCAGCAGTAACTACAGGGGCAGCTCCTACAATGAGCAGTTCTTC. It translates to CASSNYRGSSYNEQFF.

This rearrangement joins TRBV12-3 or TRBV12-4 to TRBJ2-1; 9 bases are a match to TRBD1. The CDR3 totals 15 residues. V shed 3 bases, J shed 9 bases, and the junction held 9 bases outside the gene matches. CDR3 sequence (DNA): TGTGCCAGCAGTTTCACCGGGACAGGGACAAGTGAGCAGTTCTTC. It is translated as CASSFTGTGTSEQFF.